The entry below gives a single TCR beta chain sequence along with its context. Its antigen is still unknown. The libraries were made with immunoSEQ version 4 in survey mode. Sequencing was performed with immunoSEQ multiplex PCR; in TCRdb, only in-frame clones are kept and a portion is missing. The data hold fewer than 40,000 clones, with roughly 82% observed a single time. This sample is drawn from a study of persistence of HIV-infected CD4 T cells. Germline CDR1 SGDLS, CDR2 YYNGEE. The length of the CDR3 is 14 residues. V was pared by 3 bases and J by 3 bases, with 10 bases between. Lysates of CMV-infected fibroblasts at 9 to 10 ug/mL stimulated these cells. Memory cells lacking CD40L and CD69 with high CD45RO were sorted.

This clonotype originated in an adult woman with HIV who was CMV-seropositive. The starting material was CD4+ T cells sorted from PBMCs after approximately 19-hour stimulation, obtained from a patient who received antiretroviral therapy. The chain recombines TRBV9 with TRBJ1-3; D is uncertain. CDR3 bases: TGTGCCAGCAGCGGGACGGGGAGTGGAAACACCATATATTTT. Translating it yields CASSGTGSGNTIYF. Complete variable domain (other parts from reference TRBV9 and TRBJ1-3): DSGVTQTPKHLITATGQRVTLRCSPRSGDLSVYWYQQSLDQGLQFLIQYYNGEERAKGNILERFSAQQFPDLHSELNLSSLELGDSALYFCASSGTGSGNTIYFGEGSWLTVV.